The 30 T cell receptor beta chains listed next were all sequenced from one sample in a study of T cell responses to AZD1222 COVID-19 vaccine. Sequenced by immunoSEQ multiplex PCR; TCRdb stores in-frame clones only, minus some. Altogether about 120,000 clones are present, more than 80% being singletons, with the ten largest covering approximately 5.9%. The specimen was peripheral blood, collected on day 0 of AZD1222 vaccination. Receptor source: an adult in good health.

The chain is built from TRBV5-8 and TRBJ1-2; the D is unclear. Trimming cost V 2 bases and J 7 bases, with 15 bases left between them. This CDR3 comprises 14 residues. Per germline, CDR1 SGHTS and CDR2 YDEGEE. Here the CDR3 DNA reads TGTGCCAGCAGCTTTACTCCTCCATATCTTGGCTACACCTTC. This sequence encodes CASSFTPPYLGYTF.

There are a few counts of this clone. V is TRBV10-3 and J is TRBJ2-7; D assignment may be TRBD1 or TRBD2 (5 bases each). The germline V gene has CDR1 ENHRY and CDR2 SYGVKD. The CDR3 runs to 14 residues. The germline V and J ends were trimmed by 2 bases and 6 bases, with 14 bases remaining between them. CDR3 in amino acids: CAISEGGTSGEQYF. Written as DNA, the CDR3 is TGTGCCATCAGTGAGGGGGGAACCAGTGGCGAGCAGTACTTC.

The CDR3 DNA follows: TGTGCCAGCAGCCAAGATAGTTCGTCTGGAAACACCATATATTTT. Amino acid sequence: CASSQDSSSGNTIYF. V gene TRBV3-1 (or the pseudogene TRBV3-2) combines with J gene TRBJ1-3, with no clear D. CDR3 length equals 15 residues. Trimming shortened V by 0 bases and J by 1 base, and 7 bases separated the two germline ends. Germline CDR1 reads LGHDT; CDR2 reads YNNKEL (reference sequence).

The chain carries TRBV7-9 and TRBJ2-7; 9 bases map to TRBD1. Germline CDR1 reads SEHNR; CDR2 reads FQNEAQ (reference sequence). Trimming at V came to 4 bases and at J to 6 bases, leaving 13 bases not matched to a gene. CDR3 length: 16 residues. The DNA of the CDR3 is TGTGCCAGCAGCTCGCTCGGACAGGGGCCGCTGGTCGAGCAGTACTTC. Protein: CASSSLGQGPLVEQYF.

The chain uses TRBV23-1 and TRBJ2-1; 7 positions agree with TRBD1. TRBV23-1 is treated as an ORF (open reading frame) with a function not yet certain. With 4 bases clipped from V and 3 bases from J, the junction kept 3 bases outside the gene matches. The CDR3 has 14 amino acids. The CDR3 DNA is TGCGCCAGCAGTCTGGCAGGGGGCTACAATGAGCAGTTCTTC. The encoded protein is CASSLAGGYNEQFF.

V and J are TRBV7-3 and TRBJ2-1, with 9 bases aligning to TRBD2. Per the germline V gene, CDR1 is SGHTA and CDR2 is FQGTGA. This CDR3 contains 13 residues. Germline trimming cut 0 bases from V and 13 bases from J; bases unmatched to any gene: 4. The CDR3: CASSLTASGDQFF. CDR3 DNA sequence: TGTGCCAGCAGCTTAACGGCTAGCGGGGACCAGTTCTTC.

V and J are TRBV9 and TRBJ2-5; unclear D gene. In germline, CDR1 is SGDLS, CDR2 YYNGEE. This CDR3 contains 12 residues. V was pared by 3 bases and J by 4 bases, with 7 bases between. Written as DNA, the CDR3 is TGTGCCAGCAGCGCTACAGCAGAGACCCAGTACTTC. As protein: CASSATAETQYF.

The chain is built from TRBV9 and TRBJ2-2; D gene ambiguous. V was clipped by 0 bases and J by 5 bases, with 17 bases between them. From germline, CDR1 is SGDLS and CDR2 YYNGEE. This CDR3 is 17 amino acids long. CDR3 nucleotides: TGTGCCAGCAGCGTAGCTTATGGGGATATGGGGACCGGGGAGCTGTTTTTT. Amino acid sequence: CASSVAYGDMGTGELFF.

The CDR3 spells CASSFVTPYGTATNSPLHF. The CDR3 coding sequence is TGCGCCAGCAGCTTTGTCACGCCTTACGGGACAGCAACTAATTCACCCCTCCACTTT. The chain has TRBV5-1 and TRBJ1-6; 7 bases align to TRBD1. The CDR3 extends over 19 amino acids. The ends lost 2 bases at V and 6 bases at J; junction bases unmatched: 17. The germline gives CDR1 SGHRS, CDR2 YFSETQ.

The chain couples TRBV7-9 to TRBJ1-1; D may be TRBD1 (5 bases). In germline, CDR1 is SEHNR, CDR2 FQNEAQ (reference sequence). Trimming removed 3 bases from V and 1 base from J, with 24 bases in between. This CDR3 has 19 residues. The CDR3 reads CASSFSSIFKTRGNTEAFF. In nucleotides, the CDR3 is TGTGCCAGCAGCTTCAGTAGTATCTTTAAAACGAGGGGGAACACTGAAGCTTTCTTT.

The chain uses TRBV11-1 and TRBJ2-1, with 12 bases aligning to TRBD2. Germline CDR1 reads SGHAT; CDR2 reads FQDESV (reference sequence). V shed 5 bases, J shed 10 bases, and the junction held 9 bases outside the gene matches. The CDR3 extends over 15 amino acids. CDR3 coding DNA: TGTGCCAGCAGCCGCCACACCGGACTAGCGGGGGAGCAGTTCTTC. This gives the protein CASSRHTGLAGEQFF.

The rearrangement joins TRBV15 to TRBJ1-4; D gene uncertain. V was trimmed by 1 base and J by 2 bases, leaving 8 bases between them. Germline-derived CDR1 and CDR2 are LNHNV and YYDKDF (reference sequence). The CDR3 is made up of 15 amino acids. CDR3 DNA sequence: TGTGCCACCAGCAGAGGGACTGATACTAATGAAAAACTGTTTTTT. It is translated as CATSRGTDTNEKLFF.

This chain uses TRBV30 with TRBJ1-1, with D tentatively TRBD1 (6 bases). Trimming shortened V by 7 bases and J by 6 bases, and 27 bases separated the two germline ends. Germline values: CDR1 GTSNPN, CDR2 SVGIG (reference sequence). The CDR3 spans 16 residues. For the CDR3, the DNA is TGTGCCTACGACCACGGGGGACACCTTCTTTCCGCTGAAGCTTTCTTT. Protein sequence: CAYDHGGHLLSAEAFF. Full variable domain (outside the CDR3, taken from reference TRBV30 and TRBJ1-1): SQTIHQWPATLVQPVGSPLSLECTVEGTSNPNLYWYRQAAGRGLQLLFYSVGIGQISSEVPQNLSASRPQDRQFILSSKKLLLSDSGFYLCAYDHGGHLLSAEAFFGQGTRLTVV.

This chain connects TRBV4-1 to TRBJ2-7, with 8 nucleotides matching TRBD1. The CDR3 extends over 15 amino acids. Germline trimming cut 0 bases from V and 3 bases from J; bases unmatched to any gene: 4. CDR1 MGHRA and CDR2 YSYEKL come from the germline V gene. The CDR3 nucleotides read TGCGCCAGCAGCCAAGATCGACAGGGGTACTACGAGCAGTACTTC. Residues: CASSQDRQGYYEQYF.

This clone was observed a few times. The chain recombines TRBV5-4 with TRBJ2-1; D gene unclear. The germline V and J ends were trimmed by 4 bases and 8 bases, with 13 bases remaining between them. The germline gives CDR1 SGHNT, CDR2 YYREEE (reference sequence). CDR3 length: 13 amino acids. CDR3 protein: CASSNPSRDEQFF. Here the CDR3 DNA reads TGTGCCAGCAGCAACCCCAGTAGGGATGAGCAGTTCTTC.

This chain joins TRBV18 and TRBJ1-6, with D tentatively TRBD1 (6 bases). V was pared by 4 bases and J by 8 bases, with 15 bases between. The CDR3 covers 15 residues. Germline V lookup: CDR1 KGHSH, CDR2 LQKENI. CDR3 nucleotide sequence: TGTGCCAGCTCACGAGGGGGGGCGAGTGATTCACCCCTCCACTTT. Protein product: CASSRGGASDSPLHF. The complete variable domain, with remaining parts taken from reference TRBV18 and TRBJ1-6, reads NAGVMQNPRHLVRRRGQEARLRCSPMKGHSHVYWYRQLPEEGLKFMVYLQKENIIDESGMPKERFSAEFPKEGPSILRIQQVVRGDSAAYFCASSRGGASDSPLHFGNGTRLTVT.

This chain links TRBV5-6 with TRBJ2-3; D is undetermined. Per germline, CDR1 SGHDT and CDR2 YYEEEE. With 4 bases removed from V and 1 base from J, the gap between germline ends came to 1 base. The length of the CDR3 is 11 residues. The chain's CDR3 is CASSRTDTQYF. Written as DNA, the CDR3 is TGTGCCAGCAGCCGCACAGATACGCAGTATTTT. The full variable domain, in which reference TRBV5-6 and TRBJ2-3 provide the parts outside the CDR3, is DAGVTQSPTHLIKTRGQQVTLRCSPKSGHDTVSWYQQALGQGPQFIFQYYEEEERQRGNFPDRFSGHQFPNYSSELNVNALLLGDSALYLCASSRTDTQYFGPGTRLTVL.

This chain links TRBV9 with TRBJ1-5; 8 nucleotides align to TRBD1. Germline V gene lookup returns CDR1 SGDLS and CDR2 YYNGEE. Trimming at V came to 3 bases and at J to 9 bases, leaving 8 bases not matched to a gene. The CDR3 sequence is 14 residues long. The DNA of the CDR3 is TGTGCCAGCAGCGCGCACAAACAGGGGGGGCCCCAGCATTTT. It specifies CASSAHKQGGPQHF.

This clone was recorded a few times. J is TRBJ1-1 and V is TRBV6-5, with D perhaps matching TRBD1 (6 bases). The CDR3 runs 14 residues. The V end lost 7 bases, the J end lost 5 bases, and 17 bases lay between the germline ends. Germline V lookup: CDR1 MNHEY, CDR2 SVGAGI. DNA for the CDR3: TGTGCCAGCACGGAACAGGGAAAGGGAACTGAAGCTTTCTTT. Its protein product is CASTEQGKGTEAFF.

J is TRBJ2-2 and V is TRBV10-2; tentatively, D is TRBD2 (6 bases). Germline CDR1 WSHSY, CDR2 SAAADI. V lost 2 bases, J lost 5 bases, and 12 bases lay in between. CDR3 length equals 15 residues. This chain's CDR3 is CASSELRGLTGELFF. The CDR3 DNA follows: TGCGCCAGCAGTGAGCTACGGGGGTTGACCGGGGAGCTGTTTTTT.

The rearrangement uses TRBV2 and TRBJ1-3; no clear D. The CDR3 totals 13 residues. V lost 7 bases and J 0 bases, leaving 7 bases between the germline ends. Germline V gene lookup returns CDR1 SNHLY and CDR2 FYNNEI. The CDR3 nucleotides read TGTGCCAGCACCCGGGGCTCTGGAAACACCATATATTTT. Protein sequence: CASTRGSGNTIYF.

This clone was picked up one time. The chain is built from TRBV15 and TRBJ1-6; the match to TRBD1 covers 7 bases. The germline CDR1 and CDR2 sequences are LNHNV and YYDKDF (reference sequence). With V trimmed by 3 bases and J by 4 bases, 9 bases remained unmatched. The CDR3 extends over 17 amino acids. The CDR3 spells CATSSERPGQYNSPLHF. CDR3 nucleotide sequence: TGTGCCACCAGCAGTGAACGACCGGGACAGTATAATTCACCCCTCCACTTT.

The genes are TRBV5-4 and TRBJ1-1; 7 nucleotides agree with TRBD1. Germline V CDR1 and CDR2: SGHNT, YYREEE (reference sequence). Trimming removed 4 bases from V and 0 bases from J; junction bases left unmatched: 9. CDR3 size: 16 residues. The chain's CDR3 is CASSTALTGLNTEAFF. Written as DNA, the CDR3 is TGTGCCAGCAGCACCGCTTTGACAGGGTTGAACACTGAAGCTTTCTTT.

This CDR3 reads CASSLAGLSNQPQHF. The CDR3, as DNA: TGTGCCAGCAGCTTGGCCGGGCTGAGCAATCAGCCCCAGCATTTT. The chain combines TRBV5-6 with TRBJ1-5; D is ambiguous. The CDR3 spans 15 residues. Looked up from germline, CDR1 is SGHDT and CDR2 is YYEEEE. Trimming removed 0 bases from V and 1 base from J, with 8 bases in between.

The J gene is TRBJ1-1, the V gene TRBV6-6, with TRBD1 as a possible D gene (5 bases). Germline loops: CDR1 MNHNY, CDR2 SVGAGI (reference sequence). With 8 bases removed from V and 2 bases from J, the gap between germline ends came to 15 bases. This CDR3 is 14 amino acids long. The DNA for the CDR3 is TGTGCCAGCGGCTCAATCAGGGAAAACACTGAAGCTTTCTTT. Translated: CASGSIRENTEAFF.

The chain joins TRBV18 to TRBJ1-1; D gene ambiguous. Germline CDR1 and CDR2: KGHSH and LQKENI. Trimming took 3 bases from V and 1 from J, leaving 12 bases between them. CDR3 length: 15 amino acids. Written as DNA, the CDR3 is TGTGCCAGCTCACCCAAAGTGGAGGGGAACACTGAAGCTTTCTTT. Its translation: CASSPKVEGNTEAFF. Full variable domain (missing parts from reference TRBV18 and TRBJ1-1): NAGVMQNPRHLVRRRGQEARLRCSPMKGHSHVYWYRQLPEEGLKFMVYLQKENIIDESGMPKERFSAEFPKEGPSILRIQQVVRGDSAAYFCASSPKVEGNTEAFFGQGTRLTVV.

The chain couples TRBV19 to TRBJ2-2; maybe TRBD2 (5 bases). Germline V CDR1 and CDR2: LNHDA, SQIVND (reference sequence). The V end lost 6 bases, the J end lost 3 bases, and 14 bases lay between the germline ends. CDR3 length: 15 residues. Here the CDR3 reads CASSPMDGDTGELFF. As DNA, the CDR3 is TGTGCCAGTAGCCCCATGGACGGGGACACCGGGGAGCTGTTTTTT.

The CDR3 reads CASSLEPGVGANVLTF. The CDR3 bases are TGCGCCAGCAGCTTGGAACCTGGGGTTGGGGCCAACGTCCTGACTTTC. The J gene is TRBJ2-6, the V gene TRBV5-1; D is undetermined. The CDR3 totals 16 residues. Trimming cost V 0 bases and J 3 bases, with 10 bases left between them. Germline V gene data show CDR1 as SGHRS and CDR2 as YFSETQ.

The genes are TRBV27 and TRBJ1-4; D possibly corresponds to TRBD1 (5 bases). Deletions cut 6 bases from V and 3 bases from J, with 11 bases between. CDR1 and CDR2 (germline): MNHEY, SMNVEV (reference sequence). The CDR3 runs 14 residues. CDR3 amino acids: CASRGGGANEKLFF. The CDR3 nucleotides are TGTGCCAGCAGGGGGGGAGGGGCTAATGAAAAACTGTTTTTT. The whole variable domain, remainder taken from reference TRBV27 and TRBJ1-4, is EAQVTQNPRYLITVTGKKLTVTCSQNMNHEYMSWYRQDPGLGLRQIYYSMNVEVTDKGDVPEGYKVSRKEKRNFPLILESPSPNQTSLYFCASRGGGANEKLFFGSGTQLSVL.

CDR3 bases: TGTGCCACCAGTGAGGTCGGGAACATTCAGTACTTC. It codes for CATSEVGNIQYF. The rearrangement joins TRBV24-1 to TRBJ2-4; D remains ambiguous. The germline CDR1 and CDR2 sequences are KGHDR and SFDVKD. V was shortened by 4 bases and J by 7 bases, with 7 bases between the two germline ends. The CDR3 covers 12 residues.